This T cell receptor beta chain comes out of a study of blood T cell repertoires in COVID-19. Overall study: Acute and convalescent COVID-19 specimens originated in the United States, Italy and Spain. PBMCs, B-cell-depleted T cells, or T cells were the source of the cDNA or gDNA that made up the material.

The CDR3 length is 13 residues. The V and J ends lost 8 bases and 2 bases respectively, with 13 bases between them. In germline, CDR1 is ENHRY, CDR2 SYGVKD. In the original workflow: Scientists estimated how many nucleated cells there were by amplifying reference gene primers. Using immunoSEQ multiplex PCR, the repertoire was profiled, and TCRdb retains in-frame clones only, with some absent. For V, J and clone size, that table is used; D and trimming come from the DNA. In the table there are over 150,000 clones, 70% to 90% of which are singletons. A Seattle source enrolled patients during active infection and followed them longitudinally.

The sample taken for sequencing was peripheral blood. The J gene is TRBJ2-7, the V gene TRBV10-3; possibly TRBD1 for D (5 bases). The receptor was derived from a man over 45 with COVID-19, enrolled during active disease. In DNA, the CDR3 is TGTGCCATCGGGGCGGCGTGGGCCTACGAGCAGTACTTC. Its translation is CAIGAAWAYEQYF.